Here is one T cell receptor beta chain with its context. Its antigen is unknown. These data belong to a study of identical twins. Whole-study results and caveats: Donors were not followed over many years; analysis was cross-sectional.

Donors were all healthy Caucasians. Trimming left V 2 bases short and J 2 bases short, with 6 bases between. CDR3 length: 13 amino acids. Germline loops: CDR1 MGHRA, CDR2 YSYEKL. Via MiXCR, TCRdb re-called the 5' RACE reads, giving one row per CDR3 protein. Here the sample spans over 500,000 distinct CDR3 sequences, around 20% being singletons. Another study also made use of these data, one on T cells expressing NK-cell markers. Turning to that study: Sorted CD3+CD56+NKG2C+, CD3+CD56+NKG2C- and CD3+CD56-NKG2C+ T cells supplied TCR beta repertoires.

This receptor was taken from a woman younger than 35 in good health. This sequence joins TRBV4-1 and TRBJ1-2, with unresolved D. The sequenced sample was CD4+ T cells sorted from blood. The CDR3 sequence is CASSQSFNYGYTF. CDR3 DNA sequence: TGCGCCAGCAGCCAAAGTTTCAACTATGGCTACACCTTC.